These T cell receptor beta chains were read from a single sample in a study of cytomegalovirus exposure and HLA in healthy donors. Sequenced by immunoSEQ multiplex PCR; TCRdb stores in-frame clones only, minus some. This sample has about 220,000 clones, with around 76% found just once. The sequencing sample was made of PBMCs. The receptors here all came from a young man in good health and CMV-seronegative. Each CDR3 is given with its conserved first and last residue. D genes are given only for firm matches. The size of a clone is reported for some rows only, either as once, few or many, or as a class for expanded clones.

>once|TRBV7-8|-|TRBJ2-3
TGTGCCAGCAGCGGGGGAGGTGGAGCGGACACAGATACGCAGTATTTT
CASSGGGGADTDTQYF
>-|TRBV6-1|TRBD1|TRBJ1-1
TGTGCCAGCAGGGGGACAGCCACTGAAGCTTTCTTT
CASRGTATEAFF
>few|TRBV19|-|TRBJ2-3
TGTGCCAGTAGTAAGGGGTTGGCAGATACGCAGTATTTT
CASSKGLADTQYF
>once|TRBV7-9|-|TRBJ2-7
TGTTCCAGCAGCGTCCGGGACACCGCCACCTACGAGCAGTACTTC
CSSSVRDTATYEQYF
>-|TRBV19|TRBD1|TRBJ2-5
TGTGCCAGTAGTATGCGGACAGGGGGGGGAGAGACCCAGTACTTC
CASSMRTGGGETQYF
>-|TRBV27|-|TRBJ2-2
TGTGCCAGCAGTTTACTAGGGGCCGCCCAGGGCGGGGAGCTGTTTTTT
CASSLLGAAQGGELFF
>-|TRBV20-1|-|TRBJ2-3
TGCAGTGCTACCCGGGCAGATACGCAGTATTTT
CSATRADTQYF
>-|TRBV7-2|-|TRBJ1-2
TGTGCCAGCAGCTTAGTGTCAGGGTCTCAGAACTATGGCTACACCTTC
CASSLVSGSQNYGYTF
>-|TRBV6-1|TRBD2|TRBJ2-1
TGTGCCAGCAGTGGAACCGGGACTAGCGCCCACAATGAGCAGTTCTTC
CASSGTGTSAHNEQFF
>-|TRBV2|-|TRBJ2-4
TGTGCCAGCAGTCTGGGCAGAGCCAAAAACATTCAGTACTTC
CASSLGRAKNIQYF
>-|TRBV2|-|TRBJ1-2
TGTGCCAGCAGTGCGCGGGGCGTTGGCTACACCTTC
CASSARGVGYTF
>-|TRBV7-9|TRBD1|TRBJ2-7
TGTGCCAGCAGCTCCTCCGTCTTGGCAGGGGGCCTCTCCTACGAGCAGTACTTC
CASSSSVLAGGLSYEQYF
>-|TRBV18|TRBD1|TRBJ2-7
TGTGCCAGCTCACCTTGGACAGGAACCTACGAGCAGTACTTC
CASSPWTGTYEQYF
>-|TRBV2|-|TRBJ2-5
TGTGCCAGCAGTGAAGAGGACGGGCCGGGGGCCCAGTACTTC
CASSEEDGPGAQYF
>-|TRBV6-5|-|TRBJ1-5
TGTGCCAGCAGCCGGGATGGAACTGACGCCCAGCATTTT
CASSRDGTDAQHF
>-|TRBV29-1|TRBD1|TRBJ1-2
TGCAGCGTTGAAGGGACAGGGGGCGCCGGCTATGGCTACACCTTC
CSVEGTGGAGYGYTF
>-|TRBV19|-|TRBJ2-6
TGTGCCAGTAGTGTTTTTAGGCTAGGGGGCTCTGGGGCCAACGTCCTGACTTTC
CASSVFRLGGSGANVLTF
>-|TRBV11-2|-|TRBJ1-1
TGTGCCAGCACCCCTTTAGGAGGGAACACTGAAGCTTTCTTT
CASTPLGGNTEAFF
>-|TRBV5-1|-|TRBJ2-7
TGCGCCAGCAGCTTGGTAGGGGACAACGTCGGCGAGCAGTACTTC
CASSLVGDNVGEQYF
>-|TRBV30|-|TRBJ2-1
TGTGCCTGGAGTACCCAGAATAATGAGCAGTTCTTC
CAWSTQNNEQFF
>-|TRBV23-1|-|TRBJ1-5
TGCGCCAGCAGTCTCCGGGAGGGTTATAGCAATCAGCCCCAGCATTTT
CASSLREGYSNQPQHF
>-|TRBV7-8|TRBD2|TRBJ2-1
TGTGCCAGCAGCTTTATACAAGCGGGAGCAAATGAGCAGTTCTTC
CASSFIQAGANEQFF
>-|TRBV29-1|-|TRBJ2-6
TGCAGCGCCGTGGGACTGTCTGGGGCCAACGTCCTGACTTTC
CSAVGLSGANVLTF
>-|TRBV5-1|-|TRBJ2-1
TGCGCCAGCAGTTACAGGGAGGGCAATGAGCAGTTCTTC
CASSYREGNEQFF
>-|TRBV5-6|TRBD1|TRBJ1-2
TGTGCCAGCAGCTTGGCCCCACAGGGACAGGGTAACACCTTC
CASSLAPQGQGNTF
>-|TRBV7-9|TRBD1|TRBJ1-5
TGTGCCAGCAGCAGACAGGGACTGGGGAATGAGCCCCAGCATTTT
CASSRQGLGNEPQHF
>-|TRBV25-1|-|TRBJ2-2
TGTGCCAGCATCTGGGGCATGCAGACCGGGGAGCTGTTTTTT
CASIWGMQTGELFF
>few|TRBV5-1|TRBD2|TRBJ2-1
TGCGCCAGCAGCTGGATGACTAGCGGGGGGAACAATGAGCAGTTCTTC
CASSWMTSGGNNEQFF
>-|TRBV30|-|TRBJ1-1
TGTGCCTGGTCTACGGGGTACGGGGGTGGGGCTGAAGCTTTCTTT
CAWSTGYGGGAEAFF
>-|TRBV9|-|TRBJ2-3
TGTGCCAGCAGCGTCCAGGGGAGGGGACGCACAGATACGCAGTATTTT
CASSVQGRGRTDTQYF
>-|TRBV7-2|TRBD2|TRBJ2-3
TGTGCCAGCAGTCGGAGCGGGACCTATACAGATACGCAGTATTTT
CASSRSGTYTDTQYF
>-|TRBV29-1|-|TRBJ1-2
TGCAGCGTTGTAGGACAGAACTATGGCTACACCTTC
CSVVGQNYGYTF
>-|TRBV28|-|TRBJ1-4
TGTGCCAGCAGTCCCCAGGTTCATGAAAAACTGTTTTTT
CASSPQVHEKLFF
>-|TRBV11-2|TRBD1|TRBJ1-2
TGTGCCAGCAGCTTAGATCCCCGACAGGGGGCTGGAGGCTACACCTTC
CASSLDPRQGAGGYTF
>once|TRBV18|TRBD1|TRBJ1-1
TGTGCCAGCTCACCCGGACAGGAGCAATTTGAAGCTTTCTTT
CASSPGQEQFEAFF
>-|TRBV28|-|TRBJ1-5
TGTGCCAGCGGGGAAGGGGGGGCTAATAGCAATCAGCCCCAGCATTTT
CASGEGGANSNQPQHF
>once|TRBV2|TRBD2|TRBJ2-3
TGTGCCAGCAGGGGACAGCTAGCGGGAGGAGATACGCAGTATTTT
CASRGQLAGGDTQYF
>-|TRBV19|-|TRBJ2-2
TGTGCCAGTAGTATACAGGCTTCGAACACCGGGGAGCTGTTTTTT
CASSIQASNTGELFF
>-|TRBV15|-|TRBJ1-1
TGTGCCACCAGCGGGACACCAAACACTGAAGCTTTCTTT
CATSGTPNTEAFF
>-|TRBV12-5|TRBD1|TRBJ1-2
TGTGCTAGTGGTGCCATCAGGGGGCCGGACTATGGCTACACCTTC
CASGAIRGPDYGYTF
>-|TRBV6-6|-|TRBJ2-1
TGTGCCAGCAGTTACTCGTTAGTGCTGAGTGAGCAGTTCTTC
CASSYSLVLSEQFF
>-|TRBV15|-|TRBJ2-6
TGTGCCACCAGCGGGTCGAGGGGGGGGTCTGGGGCCAACGTCCTGACTTTC
CATSGSRGGSGANVLTF
>-|TRBV28|TRBD1|TRBJ1-1
TGTGCCAGCAGTCTCCGGGACAGGGGTGAGTCTGAAGCTTTCTTT
CASSLRDRGESEAFF
>-|TRBV19|TRBD2|TRBJ2-1
TGCGCCTCCGGGACTAGCGGGAACAATGAGCAGTTCTTC
CASGTSGNNEQFF
>-|TRBV15|-|TRBJ1-4
TGTGCCACCAGCAGAGATTCTGTGGCAGGGTGGGGTAATGAAAAACTGTTTTTT
CATSRDSVAGWGNEKLFF
>few|TRBV5-1|TRBD1|TRBJ2-4
TGCGCCAGCAGCTTCGAAGGACAGGATCTAGCCAAAAACATTCAGTACTTC
CASSFEGQDLAKNIQYF